Given below is one TCR beta chain in context. Its antigen is currently unknown. V was cut by 4 bases and J by 2 bases, with 13 bases left in between. Germline CDR1 KGHDR, CDR2 SFDVKD. The CDR3 runs to 15 residues. The source of the sample is a study of vaccination and CD4 T cells after COVID-19. The wider study: The study drew post-COVID samples a median 101 days after diagnosis (range 35 to 161). Stimulation used overlapping spike peptides from SARS-CoV-2, HCoV-NL63, HCoV-OC43 and HCoV-229E.

As for treatment: 10-day PBMC culture with coronavirus spike peptide pools or control peptides (ViraFEST assay). T cells were expanded with peptide pools, and expanded clonotypes were identified by TCR sequencing. Overall study results and limits: Rising from about 20 to 38, the median of SARS-CoV-2-reactive clonotypes did not change significantly.

Oncomine TCR Beta short-read sequencing was applied to DNA from cultured CD4+ T cells. TCRdb used MiXCR to reprocess the PCR reads, holding one entry per CDR3 protein. The sample shows some 18,000 distinct CDR3 sequences, around 78% of them seen only once. The rearrangement joins TRBV24-1 to TRBJ2-5; D gene uncertain. The material sequenced was CD4+ T cells from blood, cultured in vitro, taken after SARS-CoV-2 vaccination. The sequence derives from a human donor who received a COVID-19 vaccine. The CDR3, as DNA: TGTGCCACCAGTGACCCTACAGAGATTCAAGAGACCCAGTACTTC. As protein: CATSDPTEIQETQYF.